Listed here are 22 T cell receptor beta chains from one sample, sequenced in a study of cytomegalovirus exposure and HLA in healthy donors (dated 2017 in TCRdb). The library came from the immunoSEQ multiplex PCR assay. A mixture of 60 forward primers for TCR Vbeta segments and 13 reverse primers for TCR Jbeta segments was used in the multiplex PCR. What TCRdb holds here is the immuneACCESS table cut down to in-frame rearrangements. Part of the clones is not present; checked against another copy, under half of the missing clones reflect an unresolved V gene, and the others are unexplained. The sample table holds about 70,000 clones, of which about nine tenths were seen once. The top ten hold about 2.1% of the sample. The material sequenced was PBMCs. These receptors were obtained from a woman aged 25 to 45 in good health and CMV-seronegative.

The chain carries TRBV10-3 and TRBJ2-5, with TRBD2 matching 9 bases. CDR1 ENHRY and CDR2 SYGVKD come from the germline V gene. The V and J ends lost 5 bases and 3 bases, in that order; junction bases with no gene match: 1. This CDR3 spans 13 amino acids. In nucleotides, the CDR3 is TGTGCCATCAGTATAGCGGGAGAAGAGACCCAGTACTTC. Protein product: CAISIAGEETQYF.

CDR3 nucleotide sequence: TGTGCCAGCAGAATGACTAGCGGGGGTACAGATACGCAGTATTTT. Its translation: CASRMTSGGTDTQYF. The chain couples TRBV7-2 to TRBJ2-3; 12 positions match TRBD2. J lost 3 bases, V lost 6 bases, and 4 bases had no gene match. In germline, CDR1 is SGHTA, CDR2 FQGNSA. This CDR3 is built from 15 residues.

This chain uses TRBV27 with TRBJ1-5; D is unresolved. V was cut by 0 bases and J by 8 bases, with 14 bases left in between. The V gene's germline CDR1 is MNHEY and CDR2 SMNVEV (reference sequence). The CDR3 totals 15 residues. This CDR3 reads CASSLSIRQLEPQHF. In DNA, the CDR3 is TGTGCCAGCAGTTTATCGATACGACAACTGGAGCCCCAGCATTTT.

The rearrangement links TRBV7-3 to TRBJ1-1; a possible D gene is TRBD1 (5 bases). Germline values: CDR1 SGHTA, CDR2 FQGTGA. Trimming removed 0 bases at V and 1 base at J, with 9 bases between. This CDR3 has 15 amino acids. CDR3 loop: CASSLTGGSNTEAFF. CDR3 bases: TGTGCCAGCAGCTTAACGGGGGGGTCGAACACTGAAGCTTTCTTT.

This chain connects TRBV28 to TRBJ1-2, with TRBD1 matching over 8 bases. V lost 5 bases and J lost 5; bases outside the gene matches: 4. The CDR3 is made up of 13 amino acids. From germline, CDR1 is MDHEN and CDR2 SYDVKM. As DNA, the CDR3 is TGTGCCAGCAGTCCCAACAGGGGGTATGGCTACACCTTC. Protein sequence: CASSPNRGYGYTF.

This clone was observed once. The rearrangement links TRBV19 to TRBJ2-7, with 12 bases fitting TRBD2. This CDR3 has 17 amino acids. From germline, CDR1 is LNHDA and CDR2 SQIVND (reference sequence). The V and J ends lost 1 base and 5 bases, in that order; junction bases with no gene match: 9. In DNA, the CDR3 is TGTGCCAGTAGTATAGTTCCGGTTCGACTAGCGGGAGACGAGCAGTACTTC. Its translation: CASSIVPVRLAGDEQYF.

The table lists this clone with a few counts. One junction end disagrees with the germline gene, perhaps due to a read error. This sequence joins TRBV4-3 and TRBJ2-6; tentative D call: TRBD1 (5 bases). This CDR3 is built from 17 residues. Germline loops: CDR1 LGHNA, CDR2 YSLEER. The CDR3 loop is CASSHRLDGSGATVLTF. The CDR3 coding sequence is TGCGCCAGCAGCCATCGACTGGACGGCTCTGGGGCCACCGTCCTGACTTTC.

The chain joins TRBV30 to TRBJ2-7; weak D call: TRBD1 (5 bases). The CDR3 length is 19 residues. Germline CDR1 is GTSNPN and CDR2 is SVGIG (reference sequence). Deletions cut 2 bases from V and 2 bases from J, with 28 bases between. The CDR3 spells CAWSSIGAFSTHPTYEQYF. CDR3 in DNA: TGTGCCTGGAGTTCCATAGGGGCCTTTTCTACCCACCCAACCTACGAGCAGTACTTC. Together with reference TRBV30 and TRBJ2-7, the CDR3 gives the full variable domain: SQTIHQWPATLVQPVGSPLSLECTVEGTSNPNLYWYRQAAGRGLQLLFYSVGIGQISSEVPQNLSASRPQDRQFILSSKKLLLSDSGFYLCAWSSIGAFSTHPTYEQYFGPGTRLTVT.

V usage is TRBV30 and J usage is TRBJ1-6, with D unresolved. Germline CDR1 and CDR2: GTSNPN and SVGIG (reference sequence). The CDR3 length is 16 residues. Deletions cut 3 bases from V and 1 base from J, with 13 bases between. CDR3 bases: TGTGCCTGGAGGCCCTCAGACAAGTCCTATAATTCACCCCTCCACTTT. Translating it yields CAWRPSDKSYNSPLHF.

The CDR3 is CASSQNRGRQPQHF. The CDR3 bases are TGTGCCAGTAGCCAGAACAGGGGTCGTCAGCCCCAGCATTTT. The chain recombines TRBV19 with TRBJ1-5; the match to TRBD1 covers 7 bases. This CDR3 comprises 14 residues. Trimming removed 6 bases from V and 6 bases from J; junction bases left unmatched: 8. Germline CDR1 is LNHDA and CDR2 is SQIVND (reference sequence).

This clone has more than one count but fewer than ten. CDR3 sequence (DNA): TGTGCCACGACTTTAACGGGACAGAGTAACACTGAAGCTTTCTTT. Amino acid sequence: CATTLTGQSNTEAFF. This chain connects TRBV10-3 to TRBJ1-1; 7 bases are a match to TRBD1. The CDR3 is made up of 15 amino acids. V lost 10 bases and J lost 2; bases outside the gene matches: 13. CDR1 is ENHRY and CDR2 is SYGVKD in the germline V gene.

This clone was observed a few times. The chain recombines TRBV4-2 with TRBJ2-1; a possible D gene is TRBD2 (6 bases). From germline, CDR1 is LGHNA and CDR2 YNFKEQ. The CDR3 contains 16 residues. The ends were cut back, 1 base at V and 7 bases at J, with 17 bases in the middle. CDR3: CASSQGSSDGWNEQFF. The CDR3 region has the DNA TGTGCCAGCAGCCAAGGATCTAGCGATGGTTGGAATGAGCAGTTCTTC.

The chain combines TRBV18 with TRBJ1-2; TRBD1 matches at 7 bases. Germline CDR1 reads KGHSH; CDR2 reads LQKENI. V gave up 4 bases and J gave up 0 bases; unmatched junction bases: 14. The length of the CDR3 is 18 residues. The chain's CDR3 is CASSHRDSTFPPNYGYTF. In nucleotides, the CDR3 is TGTGCCAGCTCACACCGGGACAGCACATTTCCACCTAACTATGGCTACACCTTC.

The chain uses TRBV7-2 and TRBJ2-7; no firm D call. CDR1 and CDR2 (germline): SGHTA, FQGNSA. The CDR3 contains 13 residues. V was pared by 3 bases and J by 3 bases, with 9 bases between. As DNA, the CDR3 is TGTGCCAGCAGCTTCGGTTCTAGCTACGAGCAGTACTTC. It codes for CASSFGSSYEQYF.

The chain joins TRBV27 to TRBJ1-1; the D gene is possibly TRBD1 (5 bases). This CDR3 is 14 amino acids long. V was clipped by 5 bases and J by 0 bases, with 10 bases between them. Germline V gene lookup returns CDR1 MNHEY and CDR2 SMNVEV (reference sequence). CDR3 DNA sequence: TGTGCCAGCAGTCGGACGACAGTGAACACTGAAGCTTTCTTT. Its translation: CASSRTTVNTEAFF.

V is TRBV7-3 and J is TRBJ1-5; 10 bases line up with TRBD1. In germline, CDR1 is SGHTA, CDR2 FQGTGA. V was pared by 8 bases and J by 4 bases, with 11 bases of the junction left unmatched. The CDR3 sequence is 16 residues long. CDR3 DNA sequence: TGTGCCAGCCTACTACCGGGACAGGGGTTAAATCAGCCCCAGCATTTT. Amino acids: CASLLPGQGLNQPQHF. The whole variable domain, filled in from reference TRBV7-3 and TRBJ1-5, reads GAGVSQTPSNKVTEKGKYVELRCDPISGHTALYWYRQSLGQGPEFLIYFQGTGAADDSGLPNDRFFAVRPEGSVSTLKIQRTERGDSAVYLCASLLPGQGLNQPQHFGDGTRLSIL.

This chain connects TRBV6-5 to TRBJ2-5, with 11 bases that match TRBD1. The CDR3 is made up of 15 amino acids. The V gene's germline CDR1 is MNHEY and CDR2 SVGAGI. Losses at the gene ends were 5 bases for V and 5 bases for J; bases not matched to a gene: 7. In nucleotides, the CDR3 is TGTGCCAGCAGTAAGGGACAGGGGGATGTGGAGACCCAGTACTTC. Its translation is CASSKGQGDVETQYF.

The J gene is TRBJ2-6, the V gene TRBV11-3; possible D gene TRBD1, 5 bases. The germline V gene has CDR1 SGHNT and CDR2 YENEEA. This CDR3 has 17 amino acids. The germline V and J ends were trimmed by 1 base and 4 bases, with 14 bases remaining between them. DNA for the CDR3: TGTGCCAGCAGCTTAGTAGAAGGGGATTTCGGGGCCAACGTCCTGACTTTC. Protein: CASSLVEGDFGANVLTF.

J is TRBJ2-7 and V is TRBV28, with 8 bases that match TRBD2. There are 14 residues in the CDR3. V shed 6 bases and J 3 bases; nucleotides not matched to a gene: 7. The germline gives CDR1 MDHEN, CDR2 SYDVKM. The chain's CDR3 is CASSPTLAGYEQYF. The CDR3 DNA follows: TGTGCCAGCAGCCCAACCCTAGCGGGCTACGAGCAGTACTTC. The complete variable domain, with remaining parts taken from reference TRBV28 and TRBJ2-7, reads DVKVTQSSRYLVKRTGEKVFLECVQDMDHENMFWYRQDPGLGLRLIYFSYDVKMKEKGDIPEGYSVSREKKERFSLILESASTNQTSMYLCASSPTLAGYEQYFGPGTRLTVT.

The genes are TRBV19 and TRBJ1-1; 7 positions match TRBD1. This CDR3 comprises 14 residues. J gave up 6 bases and V 7 bases, and 11 bases lay outside the gene matches. The germline CDR1 and CDR2 sequences are LNHDA and SQIVND (reference sequence). The CDR3 DNA reads as TGTGCCAGTATCCCCGACAGGGATAGTGCTGAAGCTTTCTTT. The encoded protein is CASIPDRDSAEAFF.

The chain recombines TRBV4-2 with TRBJ2-7, with 11 bases that match TRBD2. The ends lost 5 bases at V and 7 bases at J; junction bases unmatched: 10. The CDR3 is 15 residues long. Germline V gives CDR1 LGHNA, CDR2 YNFKEQ. The chain's CDR3 is CASSKVAGGPGEQYF. The CDR3 DNA reads TGTGCCAGCAGCAAAGTAGCGGGAGGGCCGGGGGAGCAGTACTTC.

V is TRBV5-6 and J is TRBJ2-7, with 10 bases that match TRBD1. The trim removed 4 bases at V and 2 bases at J, leaving 6 bases unmatched. CDR1 and CDR2 (germline): SGHDT, YYEEEE. This CDR3 comprises 15 residues. The CDR3 loop reads CASSIGTGATYEQYF. CDR3 DNA sequence: TGTGCCAGCAGCATAGGGACAGGGGCAACCTACGAGCAGTACTTC. Supplemented by reference TRBV5-6 and TRBJ2-7, the full variable domain reads DAGVTQSPTHLIKTRGQQVTLRCSPKSGHDTVSWYQQALGQGPQFIFQYYEEEERQRGNFPDRFSGHQFPNYSSELNVNALLLGDSALYLCASSIGTGATYEQYFGPGTRLTVT.